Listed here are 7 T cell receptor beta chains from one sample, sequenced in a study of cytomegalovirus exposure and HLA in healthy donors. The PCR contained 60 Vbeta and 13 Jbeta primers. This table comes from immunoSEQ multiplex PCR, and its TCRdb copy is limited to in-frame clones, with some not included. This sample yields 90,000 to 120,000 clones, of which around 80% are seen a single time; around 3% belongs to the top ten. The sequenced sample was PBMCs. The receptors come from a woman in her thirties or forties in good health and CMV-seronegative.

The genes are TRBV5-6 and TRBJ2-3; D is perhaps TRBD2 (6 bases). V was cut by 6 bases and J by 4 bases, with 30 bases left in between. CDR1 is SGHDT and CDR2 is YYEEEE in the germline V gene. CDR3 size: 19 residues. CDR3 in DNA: TGTGCCAGCAACTTATCGCCCCATAGCCGACTAGATATGCCAGATACGCAGTATTTT. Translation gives CASNLSPHSRLDMPDTQYF.

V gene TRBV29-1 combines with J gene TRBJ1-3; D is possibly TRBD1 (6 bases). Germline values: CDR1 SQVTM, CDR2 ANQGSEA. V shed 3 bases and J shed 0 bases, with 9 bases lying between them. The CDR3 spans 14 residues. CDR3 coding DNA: TGCAGCGTTGATCGGACAGTCTCTGGAAACACCATATATTTT. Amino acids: CSVDRTVSGNTIYF.

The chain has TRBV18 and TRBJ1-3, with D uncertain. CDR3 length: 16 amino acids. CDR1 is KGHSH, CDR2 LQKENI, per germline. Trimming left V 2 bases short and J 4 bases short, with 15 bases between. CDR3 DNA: TGTGCCAGCTCACCAACGGCGGCAACAAGCGGAAACACCATATATTTT. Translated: CASSPTAATSGNTIYF.

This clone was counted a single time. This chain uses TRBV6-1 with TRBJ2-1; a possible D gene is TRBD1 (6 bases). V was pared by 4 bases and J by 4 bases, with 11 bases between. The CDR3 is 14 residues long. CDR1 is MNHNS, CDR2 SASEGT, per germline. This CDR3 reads CASSVTGYYNEQFF. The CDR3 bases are TGTGCCAGCAGTGTAACAGGGTATTACAATGAGCAGTTCTTC.

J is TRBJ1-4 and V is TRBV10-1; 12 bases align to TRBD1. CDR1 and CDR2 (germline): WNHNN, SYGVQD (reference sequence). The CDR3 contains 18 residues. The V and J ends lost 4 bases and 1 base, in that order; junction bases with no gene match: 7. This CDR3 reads CASSARGDRGQTNEKLFF. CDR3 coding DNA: TGCGCCAGCAGTGCACGGGGGGACAGGGGGCAAACTAATGAAAAACTGTTTTTT.

CDR3 DNA: TGTGCCAGCAGCAAAGACAGGAAGTTCTACGAGCAGTACTTC. Its protein product is CASSKDRKFYEQYF. The chain employs TRBV21-1 and TRBJ2-7; the table's D gene call, TRBD1, was not cross checked with the DNA. TRBV21-1 is recorded as a pseudogene. The CDR3 has 14 residues.

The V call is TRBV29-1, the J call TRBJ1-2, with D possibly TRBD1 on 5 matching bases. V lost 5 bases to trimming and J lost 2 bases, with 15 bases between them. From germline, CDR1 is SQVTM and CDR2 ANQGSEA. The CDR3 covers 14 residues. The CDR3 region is CSVIDSEWNYGYTF. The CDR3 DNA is TGCAGCGTTATCGACAGCGAATGGAACTATGGCTACACCTTC.